This note documents a single T cell receptor (beta chain) sequence. CDR3 length equals 13 residues. Unmatched junction bases numbered 8, after V lost 8 bases and J lost 6 bases. CDR1 and CDR2 (germline): SGHRS, YFSETQ. The sample comes from a study of CD4+ T cells in melanoma. Generated by immunoSEQ multiplex PCR, the TCRdb table keeps only in-frame clones and is missing some. The sample consists of approximately 14,000 clones, just over 70% of them appearing once. The genes are TRBV5-1 and TRBJ2-1; 7 positions match TRBD2. Sample: cells from a culture (not recorded whether cultured in vitro). This receptor was obtained from a human donor with melanoma. The CDR3 is CASNGGDSNEQFF. DNA for the CDR3: TGCGCCAGTAATGGGGGGGATTCCAATGAGCAGTTCTTC.